The T cell receptor beta chain described here comes from a study of shared clonotypes between healthy human individuals. On this clone itself: The sample contains more than one DNA sequence encoding this CDR3.

Germline V gene data show CDR1 as KGHSH and CDR2 as LQKENI. The CDR3 is 12 residues long. The J segment lost 7 bases and the V segment lost 3 bases, leaving 0 bases of the junction unmatched. Per sorted-subset replicate PCR, input was approximately 0.2 ug DNA, representing roughly 30,000 T cell genomes. Only in-frame clones appear in the TCRdb table, and some are missing; sequencing was by immunoSEQ multiplex PCR. The sample records fewer than 1.6 million clones, 97% to 99% being singletons. Sequenced: naive CD4+ T cells sorted from blood. Regarding subset: CD45RA+ positively selected. The sequence came from a man aged 25-45 years in good health. V and J are TRBV18 and TRBJ2-1; 7 bases are shared with TRBD2. The DNA for the CDR3 is TGTGCCAGCTCACCGGGACTAAATGAGCAGTTCTTC. Its translation: CASSPGLNEQFF.